This T cell receptor (beta chain) was profiled in a study of cytomegalovirus exposure and HLA in healthy donors. Trimming cost V 3 bases and J 6 bases, with 21 bases left between them. The CDR3 has 16 amino acids. The V gene's germline CDR1 is GTSNPN and CDR2 SVGIG (reference sequence). Primers: 60 Vbeta forward and 13 Jbeta reverse. Produced via immunoSEQ multiplex PCR; TCRdb's table is partial and in-frame only. The sample includes roughly 110,000 clones, 65% to 80% of them seen just once. Material: PBMCs. This chain joins TRBV30 and TRBJ1-5, with D possibly matching TRBD1 (6 bases). This receptor was obtained from a woman aged 50 to 60 in good health and CMV-seropositive. Here the CDR3 reads CAWSERGGAPGQPQHF. CDR3 bases: TGTGCCTGGAGCGAACGGGGGGGGGCGCCGGGTCAGCCCCAGCATTTT.